The rows below give T cell receptor beta chains drawn from one sample of a study of OX40 agonist ivuxolimab in advanced cancers. Sequenced by immunoSEQ multiplex PCR; TCRdb stores in-frame clones only, minus some. The sample has around 76,000 clones, 85% to 90% seen once. The specimen comprised CD4+ or CD8+ T cells sorted from blood, sampled in a trial of the OX40 agonist ivuxolimab. The receptor source for this set is an adult with an advanced solid tumor such as melanoma, head and neck, liver or kidney cancer. Each CDR3 is given with its conserved first and last residue. The D gene is left open where the match is weak. A row's size may be missing; if present it is once, few, many or a size class.

j_call | v_call | clone_size | d_call | cdr3_aa | cdr3_nt
TRBJ2-1 | TRBV5-4 | once | TRBD2 | CASRRKGTSGSSYNEQFF | TGTGCCAGCAGGCGGAAGGGTACTAGCGGCAGCTCCTACAATGAGCAGTTCTTC
TRBJ1-5 | TRBV10-2 | NA | NA | CAGGDRNQPQHF | TGCGCCGGCGGGGATCGGAATCAGCCCCAGCATTTT
TRBJ1-1 | TRBV5-8 | NA | TRBD1 | CASSARTGGFTNTEAFF | TGTGCCAGCAGCGCCCGGACAGGGGGCTTCACGAACACTGAAGCTTTCTTT
TRBJ1-4 | TRBV6-5 | few | NA | CASPSRGGEEKLFF | TGTGCCAGCCCCTCTAGGGGGGGGGAGGAAAAACTGTTTTTT
TRBJ1-1 | TRBV10-3 | NA | TRBD1 | CAINDRGRGDTEAFF | TGTGCCATCAATGACAGGGGGCGAGGGGACACTGAAGCTTTCTTT
TRBJ2-1 | TRBV6-1 | NA | NA | CASTQAARNEQFF | TGTGCCAGCACCCAGGCGGCGCGCAATGAGCAGTTCTTC
TRBJ1-3 | TRBV5-1 | once | TRBD1 | CASSLGGQGGNTIYF | TGCGCCAGCAGCTTGGGGGGACAGGGGGGAAACACCATATATTTT
TRBJ2-7 | TRBV27 | NA | TRBD2 | CASSSPGTSGSGEQYF | TGTGCCAGCAGTTCCCCCGGGACTAGCGGGAGCGGCGAGCAGTACTTC
TRBJ1-1 | TRBV9 | NA | NA | CASSIWDLNTEAFF | TGTGCCAGCAGCATATGGGACCTTAACACTGAAGCTTTCTTT
TRBJ2-1 | TRBV10-3 | NA | TRBD2 | CAIRLAGGSYNEQFF | TGTGCCATTAGACTAGCTGGGGGCTCCTACAATGAGCAGTTCTTC
TRBJ2-1 | TRBV19 | NA | NA | CASSIDPGSSYNEQFF | TGTGCCAGTAGTATAGACCCGGGTTCTTCCTACAATGAGCAGTTCTTC
TRBJ2-7 | TRBV7-3 | NA | TRBD2 | CASSRLAGGPYEQYF | TGTGCCAGCAGTAGACTAGCGGGGGGACCCTACGAGCAGTACTTC
TRBJ1-1 | TRBV7-2 | NA | NA | CASSFSRGTGTLNTEAFF | TGTGCCAGCAGCTTTAGTAGGGGAACCGGGACTCTGAACACTGAAGCTTTCTTT
TRBJ1-5 | TRBV19 | once | NA | CASSVRDTDNQPQHF | TGTGCCAGTAGTGTTCGGGACACTGATAATCAGCCCCAGCATTTT
TRBJ2-2 | TRBV2 | once | TRBD1 | CASSLQGPGELFF | TGTGCCAGCAGCCTACAGGGGCCCGGGGAGCTGTTTTTT
TRBJ1-1 | TRBV6-6 | NA | TRBD1 | CASRGQGRTEAFF | TGTGCCAGCAGGGGACAGGGCCGGACTGAAGCTTTCTTT
TRBJ1-4 | TRBV18 | NA | NA | CASSPRGATNEKLFF | TGTGCCAGCTCACCACGAGGGGCAACTAATGAAAAACTGTTTTTT